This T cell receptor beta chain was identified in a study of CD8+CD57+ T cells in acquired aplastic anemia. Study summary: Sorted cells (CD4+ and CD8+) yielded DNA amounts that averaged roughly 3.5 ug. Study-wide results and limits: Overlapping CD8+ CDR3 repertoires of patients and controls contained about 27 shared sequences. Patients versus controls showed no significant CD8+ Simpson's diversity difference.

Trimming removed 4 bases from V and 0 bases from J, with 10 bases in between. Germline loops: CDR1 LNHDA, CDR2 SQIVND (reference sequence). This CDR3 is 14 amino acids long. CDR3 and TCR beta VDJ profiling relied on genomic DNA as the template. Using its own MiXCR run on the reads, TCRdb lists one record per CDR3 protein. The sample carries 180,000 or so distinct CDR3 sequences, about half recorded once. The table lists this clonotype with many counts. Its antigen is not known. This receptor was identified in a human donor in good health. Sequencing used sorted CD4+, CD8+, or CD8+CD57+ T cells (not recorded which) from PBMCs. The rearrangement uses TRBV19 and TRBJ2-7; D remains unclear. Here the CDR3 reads CASSRGYDSYEQYF. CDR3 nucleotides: TGTGCCAGTAGTAGGGGTTACGACTCCTACGAGCAGTACTTC.